Following are 28 T cell receptor beta chains from one sample sequenced in a study of blood T cell repertoires in COVID-19. Method: immunoSEQ multiplex PCR; TCRdb's copy keeps in-frame clones and lacks some. Here the sample spans about 98,000 clones, about 85% being singletons. Specimen: peripheral blood. The receptor source for this set is a man in his 70s with acute or convalescent COVID-19.

The V gene is TRBV6-5, the J gene TRBJ1-2; unclear D gene. Germline CDR1 reads MNHEY; CDR2 reads SVGAGI. This CDR3 has 14 amino acids. Trimming removed 6 bases at V and 2 bases at J, with 13 bases between. The CDR3 DNA is TGTGCCAGCAGGGAGGACGGATCCAACTATGGCTACACCTTC. Amino acid sequence: CASREDGSNYGYTF.

The genes are TRBV5-6 and TRBJ1-1; D gene uncertain. Deletions cut 0 bases from V and 3 bases from J, with 9 bases between. This CDR3 has 14 residues. Germline-derived CDR1 and CDR2 are SGHDT and YYEEEE. The CDR3 loop reads CASSLDEDYTEAFF. For the CDR3, the DNA is TGTGCCAGCAGCTTGGATGAGGACTACACTGAAGCTTTCTTT.

The chain recombines TRBV12-5 with TRBJ2-3; TRBD2 matches 15 bases. CDR3 length equals 16 residues. The V gene's germline CDR1 is LGHNT and CDR2 FRNRAP. Trimming removed 5 bases from V and 4 bases from J; junction bases left unmatched: 4. The chain's CDR3 is CASGPGLAGGADTQYF. The CDR3 DNA reads as TGTGCTAGTGGTCCCGGACTAGCGGGGGGGGCAGATACGCAGTATTTT.

This clone occurred once. The rearrangement uses TRBV18 and TRBJ2-3, with D perhaps matching TRBD1 (8 bases). V lost 3 bases and J 2 bases, leaving 18 bases between the germline ends. The CDR3 contains 17 residues. The germline CDR1 and CDR2 sequences are KGHSH and LQKENI. The CDR3 DNA reads as TGTGCCAGCTCACCGACTACAGGGGGAGGGACCACAGATACGCAGTATTTT. It codes for CASSPTTGGGTTDTQYF.

The rearrangement links TRBV28 to TRBJ1-1; TRBD1 agrees at 9 bases. The CDR3 is made up of 14 amino acids. CDR1 MDHEN and CDR2 SYDVKM come from the germline V gene. With V trimmed by 6 bases and J by 1 base, 3 bases remained unmatched. The CDR3 DNA reads TGTGCCAGCAGGACAGGGGGGACGAACACTGAAGCTTTCTTT. This codes for CASRTGGTNTEAFF.

The count of this clone is one. The rearrangement uses TRBV2 and TRBJ1-1, with TRBD1 matching over 8 bases. CDR1 and CDR2 from the germline V gene are SNHLY and FYNNEI. The trim removed 11 bases at V and 3 bases at J, leaving 5 bases unmatched. This CDR3 is 12 amino acids long. The DNA for the CDR3 is TGTGCCGCTGGACAGGGCGACACTGAAGCTTTCTTT. Its translation: CAAGQGDTEAFF.

The genes are TRBV5-3 and TRBJ2-1, with TRBD1 identical over 7 bases. TRBV5-3 is treated as an ORF (open reading frame) with a function not yet certain. The CDR3 has 14 residues. Unmatched junction bases numbered 7, after V lost 4 bases and J lost 6 bases. The DNA for the CDR3 is TGTGCCAGAAGCCGGGACAGTGGAGGCAATGAGCAGTTCTTC. Translated: CARSRDSGGNEQFF.

The CDR3: CASSSGGASQPQHF. In DNA form, the CDR3 reads TGTGCCAGCAGCTCAGGGGGCGCCTCCCAGCCCCAGCATTTT. The chain has TRBV5-4 and TRBJ1-5; TRBD1 aligns across 8 bases. The CDR3 consists of 14 residues. In germline, CDR1 is SGHNT, CDR2 YYREEE (reference sequence). V lost 3 bases and J lost 7; bases outside the gene matches: 6.

In its sample, this clone was seen once. J is TRBJ2-7 and V is TRBV13; 7 bases align to TRBD2. V was clipped by 1 base and J by 0 bases; unmatched bases: 3. Per the germline V gene, CDR1 is PRHDT and CDR2 is FYEKMQ (reference sequence). This CDR3 spans 15 amino acids. CDR3 nucleotide sequence: TGTGCCAGCAGCTTAGCAGCGGGGCCCTCCTACGAGCAGTACGTC. Its protein is CASSLAAGPSYEQYV.

The CDR3 bases are TGTGCCACCAGCAGAGGGGACAGGGGAACCGGGGAGCTGTTTTTT. This sequence encodes CATSRGDRGTGELFF. The chain is built from TRBV15 and TRBJ2-2, with 10 bases fitting TRBD1. Looked up from germline, CDR1 is LNHNV and CDR2 is YYDKDF (reference sequence). CDR3 length: 15 residues. V dropped 1 base and J dropped 5; count of bases not matched to a gene: 1. Variable domain in full (rest from reference TRBV15 and TRBJ2-2): DAMVIQNPRYQVTQFGKPVTLSCSQTLNHNVMYWYQQKSSQAPKLLFHYYDKDFNNEADTPDNFQSRRPNTSFCFLDIRSPGLGDTAMYLCATSRGDRGTGELFFGEGSRLTVL.

Only a few counts were recorded for this clone. The V call is TRBV7-8, the J call TRBJ1-3; 8 nucleotides agree with TRBD1. J gave up 4 bases and V 4 bases, and 6 bases lay outside the gene matches. In germline, CDR1 is SGHVS, CDR2 FQNEAQ. CDR3 length: 15 residues. CDR3 protein: CASSWDRNGGNTIYF. The CDR3 nucleotides are TGTGCCAGCAGCTGGGACAGGAACGGAGGAAACACCATATATTTT.

This sequence joins TRBV7-9 and TRBJ1-6; maybe TRBD1 (6 bases). Trimming took 6 bases from V and 7 from J, leaving 16 bases between them. The CDR3 extends over 15 amino acids. Germline CDR1 SEHNR, CDR2 FQNEAQ (reference sequence). The CDR3 region has the DNA TGTGCCAGCAGTCCCTGGCGGGGGCAGAATTCACCCCTCCACTTT. This codes for CASSPWRGQNSPLHF.

V usage is TRBV21-1 and J usage is TRBJ2-7; the table's D call TRBD1 went unverified against the DNA. TRBV21-1 is a documented pseudogene. CDR3 size: 13 residues. The CDR3 is CARPNRDKVGEYF. DNA of the CDR3: TGTGCCAGACCGAACCGGGACAAGGTTGGCGAGTACTTC.

The chain joins TRBV19 to TRBJ1-4; D remains unclear. The CDR3 length is 16 residues. The V end lost 2 bases, the J end lost 3 bases, and 13 bases lay between the germline ends. Germline V gene data show CDR1 as LNHDA and CDR2 as SQIVND (reference sequence). The CDR3 region is CASSIKRRAANEKLFF. Here the CDR3 DNA reads TGTGCCAGTAGTATAAAGAGGAGGGCGGCTAATGAAAAACTGTTTTTT. The full variable domain, rest sourced from reference TRBV19 and TRBJ1-4, is DGGITQSPKYLFRKEGQNVTLSCEQNLNHDAMYWYRQDPGQGLRLIYYSQIVNDFQKGDIAEGYSVSREKKESFPLTVTSAQKNPTAFYLCASSIKRRAANEKLFFGSGTQLSVL.

The chain carries TRBV5-5 and TRBJ2-5; 12 bases fit TRBD1. In germline, CDR1 is SGHKS, CDR2 YYEKEE (reference sequence). The J segment lost 5 bases and the V segment lost 2 bases, leaving 4 bases of the junction unmatched. CDR3 length equals 15 residues. In DNA, the CDR3 is TGTGCCAGCAGCTTTGGGACAGGGGGCGTTGAGACCCAGTACTTC. Its protein is CASSFGTGGVETQYF.

V usage is TRBV27 and J usage is TRBJ2-2; D remains ambiguous. V lost 3 bases to trimming and J lost 4 bases, with 9 bases between them. The CDR3 has 14 residues. Germline V gene lookup returns CDR1 MNHEY and CDR2 SMNVEV (reference sequence). The CDR3 spells CASSFGVTTGELFF. In nucleotides, the CDR3 is TGTGCCAGCAGTTTCGGTGTAACCACCGGGGAGCTGTTTTTT.

The V gene is TRBV11-2, the J gene TRBJ2-1, with a tentative D call TRBD2 (6 bases). The ends were cut back, 5 bases at V and 3 bases at J, with 17 bases in the middle. Germline V gives CDR1 SGHAT, CDR2 FQNNGV. The CDR3 spans 16 residues. CDR3 sequence: CASSPRKRALYNEQFF. The CDR3 DNA sequence: TGTGCCAGCAGCCCTCGTAAGCGGGCACTCTACAATGAGCAGTTCTTC.

The chain is built from TRBV6-5 and TRBJ1-1; D is unresolved. Deletions cut 6 bases from V and 1 base from J, with 9 bases between. This CDR3 has 13 residues. Germline V gives CDR1 MNHEY, CDR2 SVGAGI. CDR3 sequence: CASREFGNTEAFF. The CDR3 DNA reads as TGTGCCAGCAGAGAGTTTGGGAACACTGAAGCTTTCTTT.

This chain links TRBV29-1 with TRBJ1-5; TRBD1 is a possible D gene (6 bases). CDR1 is SQVTM, CDR2 ANQGSEA, per germline. The V end was cut by 7 bases, the J end by 9 bases, with 13 bases between. The CDR3 sequence is 11 residues long. The CDR3 reads CSAHRVRPQHF. The CDR3 DNA is TGCAGCGCACACAGGGTCCGGCCCCAGCATTTT. The full variable domain, with the rest looked up from reference TRBV29-1 and TRBJ1-5, is SAVISQKPSRDICQRGTSLTIQCQVDSQVTMMFWYRQQPGQSLTLIATANQGSEATYESGFVIDKFPISRPNLTFSTLTVSNMSPEDSSIYLCSAHRVRPQHFGDGTRLSIL.

This sequence joins TRBV4-1 and TRBJ1-6; maybe TRBD1 (5 bases). Germline CDR1 MGHRA, CDR2 YSYEKL. Trimming removed 3 bases at V and 7 bases at J, with 13 bases between. The CDR3 totals 15 residues. The CDR3 DNA reads as TGCGCCAGCAGCCACCCTCGGGGGTCGAATTCACCCCTCCACTTT. This translates into CASSHPRGSNSPLHF.

This rearrangement joins TRBV30 to TRBJ2-2, with 10 nucleotides matching TRBD2. After removal of 0 bases from V and 5 bases from J, the junction contained 3 bases not matched to a gene. Germline V gives CDR1 GTSNPN, CDR2 SVGIG (reference sequence). This CDR3 comprises 15 residues. CDR3 bases: TGTGCCTGGAGTGTTAGCGGGGGGCCGACCGGGGAGCTGTTTTTT. Translation: CAWSVSGGPTGELFF. The whole variable domain, remainder taken from reference TRBV30 and TRBJ2-2, is SQTIHQWPATLVQPVGSPLSLECTVEGTSNPNLYWYRQAAGRGLQLLFYSVGIGQISSEVPQNLSASRPQDRQFILSSKKLLLSDSGFYLCAWSVSGGPTGELFFGEGSRLTVL.

This clone was recorded only once. This CDR3 reads CASSLLAGVNTGELFF. The CDR3 DNA sequence: TGCGCCAGCAGCTTGCTAGCGGGGGTGAACACCGGGGAGCTGTTTTTT. This sequence joins TRBV5-1 and TRBJ2-2, with 10 bases matching TRBD2. Germline CDR1 reads SGHRS; CDR2 reads YFSETQ. The CDR3 runs 16 residues. V was pared by 1 base and J by 1 base, with 1 base of the junction left unmatched.

The chain couples TRBV10-3 to TRBJ2-1, with D perhaps TRBD1 (5 bases). CDR1 and CDR2 (germline): ENHRY, SYGVKD. Trimming took 6 bases from V and 3 from J, leaving 6 bases between them. The CDR3 length is 12 residues. CDR3 sequence (DNA): TGTGCCATCAGCGACAGCTACAATGAGCAGTTCTTC. Translating it yields CAISDSYNEQFF.

The V and J genes are TRBV6-5 and TRBJ1-5, with a possible D match to TRBD1 (5 bases). Between the trimmed V and J ends, which lost 4 bases and 4 bases, there was a span of 11 bases. CDR3 length: 14 residues. The germline CDR1 and CDR2 sequences are MNHEY and SVGAGI. CDR3 nucleotides: TGTGCCAGCAGTTCCCGACAGACAAATCAGCCCCAGCATTTT. Encoded protein: CASSSRQTNQPQHF.

This chain connects TRBV5-8 to TRBJ1-2; 9 nucleotides align to TRBD1. Germline CDR1 is SGHTS and CDR2 is YDEGEE. The CDR3 sequence is 13 residues long. Trimming took 4 bases from V and 8 from J; bases not matched to a gene: 6. For the CDR3, the DNA is TGTGCCAGCAGCGCGGACAGGGGTGGAGGCTACACCTTC. Protein product: CASSADRGGGYTF.

The V gene is TRBV7-8, the J gene TRBJ2-5; TRBD2 matches 7 bases. The junction had 9 bases not matched to a gene; V was cut back by 4 bases and J by 1 base. The CDR3 has 16 amino acids. CDR1 and CDR2 (germline): SGHVS, FQNEAQ. CDR3 sequence reads: CASSSLPAGIQETQYF. In nucleotides, the CDR3 is TGTGCCAGCAGCTCCCTCCCAGCGGGGATCCAAGAGACCCAGTACTTC.

The CDR3 DNA is TGTGCCAGCAAGGGGCCCACCTCTGGAAACACCATATATTTT. Translation gives CASKGPTSGNTIYF. The genes are TRBV6-5 and TRBJ1-3; tentative D call: TRBD1 (5 bases). V lost 7 bases and J lost 0, with 10 bases in between. This CDR3 has 14 residues. Germline V gene sequence: CDR1 MNHEY, CDR2 SVGAGI.

The chain carries TRBV28 and TRBJ1-1; 7 nucleotides align to TRBD1. V lost 5 bases to trimming and J lost 3 bases; unmatched junction nucleotides: 15. The V gene's germline CDR1 is MDHEN and CDR2 SYDVKM. CDR3 length: 17 residues. The CDR3 DNA sequence: TGTGCCAGCAGTCTACCCTCGAGGGACAGTAGACACACTGAAGCTTTCTTT. Translation gives CASSLPSRDSRHTEAFF.